This TCR beta chain stems from a study of T cell clonotyping in hematopoietic cell transplantation. In the study overall: Recipients' pretransplant samples followed cytoreduction. Notes on the study in general: At the given depth, recipient repertoires were over 97% de novo clonotypes.

The sample's time point: recipient sample about 28 days before transplant, after cytoreduction. Sequenced by immunoSEQ multiplex PCR; TCRdb stores in-frame clones only, minus some. The sample records tens of thousands of clones, roughly 95% being singletons. With respect to this clone: The antigen remains undetermined.

This CDR3 is 18 amino acids long. Looked up from germline, CDR1 is SGHTA and CDR2 is FQGNSA. The V and J ends lost 0 bases and 0 bases respectively, with 16 bases between them. The gene calls are TRBV7-2 and TRBJ2-3; no clear D gene. Sequences were derived from peripheral blood mononuclear cells, sampled before stem cell transplant. The source of this sequence is a woman aged 45-65 years with acute myeloid leukemia. Some clones in this sample may be carry-over from other donors' samples. As DNA, the CDR3 is TGTGCCAGCAGCTTAGCCGTAAGCGAGAGATTTAGCACAGATACGCAGTATTTT. Translation gives CASSLAVSERFSTDTQYF.